This T cell receptor beta chain was documented in a study of shared clonotypes between healthy human individuals. Overall study: Researchers drew samples from a couple of women and a few men aged 18 to 49.

In the case of this clone: The antigen remains undetermined.

Assay: immunoSEQ multiplex PCR; the TCRdb copy retains only in-frame clones and omits some. The table includes 650,000 to 800,000 clones, about two thirds detected once. Study findings and constraints: What rarefaction showed was incomplete sorted-subset sequencing despite large depth.

The donor population consisted of healthy HIV-negative adults with no recent acute infections or vaccinations. Between the trimmed V and J ends, which lost 5 bases and 6 bases, there was a span of 14 bases. The CDR3 spans 13 residues. Germline loops: CDR1 PRHDT, CDR2 FYEKMQ (reference sequence). This chain joins TRBV13 and TRBJ2-7, with no clear D. This TCR derives from a woman aged 30 to 39 in good health. Sequencing was performed on memory CD4+ T cells sorted from blood. Subset indicated: CD45RA-negative fraction. CDR3 DNA sequence: TGTGCCAGCAGCCCCGGCCGCGGCCCCGAGCAGTACTTC. This gives the protein CASSPGRGPEQYF.